The next 30 T cell receptor beta chains were all read from a single sample in a study of response to subunit inactivated influenza vaccine. TCRdb called the RT-PCR reads again in MiXCR, with one record for every CDR3 protein. Found here are 700,000 to 800,000 distinct CDR3 sequences, under 20% of them singletons; the top ten hold roughly a tenth. Specimen: PBMCs from blood, collected roughly 5 days after vaccination. The source is a man in his forties or fifties who received an inactivated influenza vaccine.

The chain is built from TRBV9 and TRBJ2-7; 9 nucleotides match TRBD2. The CDR3 is 17 residues long. V trimming: 0 bases; J trimming: 3 bases; junction bases outside the gene matches: 10. Germline V gene sequence: CDR1 SGDLS, CDR2 YYNGEE. CDR3 sequence reads: CASSVAIRTSDVYEQYF. In DNA form, the CDR3 reads TGTGCCAGCAGCGTAGCTATTCGGACTAGCGATGTCTACGAGCAGTACTTC.

The rearrangement links TRBV20-1 to TRBJ1-2; 11 bases line up with TRBD1. The length of the CDR3 is 15 residues. J lost 8 bases, V lost 3 bases, and 11 bases had no gene match. Per germline, CDR1 DFQATT and CDR2 SNEGSKA (reference sequence). CDR3 sequence: CSARGQDRGPPGYTF. DNA of the CDR3: TGCAGTGCTAGGGGACAGGACAGGGGGCCACCGGGCTACACCTTC.

The chain has TRBV6-5 and TRBJ2-3, with no clear D. In germline, CDR1 is MNHEY, CDR2 SVGAGI. V lost 3 bases to trimming and J lost 7 bases, with 14 bases between them. CDR3 length: 14 amino acids. The CDR3 reads CASSYSKDANTQYF. The CDR3 bases are TGTGCCAGCAGTTATTCTAAAGACGCGAATACGCAGTATTTT.

The V and J genes are TRBV20-1 and TRBJ1-6; no firm D call. Trimming stripped 3 bases from V and 4 bases from J, with 7 bases between. Germline CDR1 and CDR2: DFQATT and SNEGSKA (reference sequence). The CDR3 runs to 13 residues. The CDR3 nucleotides are TGCAGTGCTAGTTGGGGATATAATTCACCCCTCCACTTT. This encodes CSASWGYNSPLHF.

This clonotype was picked up many times. At one boundary the junction diverges from the germline segment, which might be a read error. The rearrangement uses TRBV9 and TRBJ2-7; 9 bases match TRBD1. The CDR3 spans 14 residues. The germline gives CDR1 SGDLS, CDR2 YYNGEE. The CDR3 reads CASSVGTGTYEQYF. CDR3 coding DNA: TGCGCCAGCAGCGTGGGGACAGGGACCTACGAGCAGTACTTC.

This clonotype turned up a few times. The junction shows a germline mismatch at one end, possibly a read error. V is TRBV28 and J is TRBJ2-1, with D possibly TRBD1 on 6 matching bases. Germline V gene lookup returns CDR1 MDHEN and CDR2 SYDVKM. This CDR3 spans 11 amino acids. CDR3 residues: CASSLVGQRTF. The CDR3 coding sequence is TGTGCCAGCAGTTTAGTAGGACAGCGAACATTC.

This clonotype was found many times. The rearrangement joins TRBV12-3 or TRBV12-4 to TRBJ2-7, with a tentative D call TRBD2 (6 bases). There are 13 residues in the CDR3. V was pared by 3 bases and J by 3 bases, with 9 bases between. CDR3 sequence (DNA): TGTGCCAGCAGTTTGGGGGGATTCTACGAGCAGTACTTC. It codes for CASSLGGFYEQYF.

The V call is TRBV3-1, the J call TRBJ2-5, with a tentative D call TRBD1 (5 bases). V lost 7 bases, J lost 6 bases, and 15 bases lay in between. The CDR3 extends over 13 amino acids. The V gene's germline CDR1 is LGHDT and CDR2 YNNKEL (reference sequence). This CDR3 reads CASTTRGLKTQYF. The CDR3 nucleotides are TGTGCCAGCACTACAAGGGGCTTGAAGACCCAGTACTTC.

The chain links TRBV20-1 to TRBJ2-3, with D perhaps TRBD1 or TRBD2 (6 bases each). The V and J ends lost 4 bases and 4 bases respectively, with 18 bases between them. Germline CDR1 DFQATT, CDR2 SNEGSKA (reference sequence). This CDR3 comprises 15 residues. The CDR3 nucleotides read TGCAGTGCTACGGTGGAGGGGGGCATGTCAGATACGCAGTATTTT. Translation: CSATVEGGMSDTQYF.

CDR3 protein: CASRLGWENEQFF. CDR3 nucleotide sequence: TGTGCCAGCAGACTGGGGTGGGAGAATGAGCAGTTCTTC. The chain combines TRBV11-2 with TRBJ2-1; maybe TRBD2 (5 bases). The V gene lost 6 bases and the J gene lost 7 bases, with 13 bases spanning the gap. Germline lookup yields CDR1 SGHAT and CDR2 FQNNGV. The CDR3 contains 13 residues. The variable domain in full, with the rest retrieved from reference TRBV11-2 and TRBJ2-1, is EAGVAQSPRYKIIEKRQSVAFWCNPISGHATLYWYQQILGQGPKLLIQFQNNGVVDDSQLPKDRFSAERLKGVDSTLKIQPAKLEDSAVYLCASRLGWENEQFFGPGTRLTVL.

The chain recombines TRBV7-9 with TRBJ2-2; maybe TRBD2 (6 bases). V lost 2 bases to trimming and J lost 6 bases, with 13 bases between them. The V gene's germline CDR1 is SEHNR and CDR2 FQNEAQ (reference sequence). The CDR3 has 15 amino acids. The CDR3 bases are TGTGCCAGCAGCTTACGGGGGTCCAAGGCCGGGGAGCTGTTTTTT. Encoded protein: CASSLRGSKAGELFF.

The rearrangement links TRBV7-2 to TRBJ2-1, with TRBD2 matching 11 bases. This CDR3 comprises 15 residues. The junction had 6 bases not matched to a gene; V was cut back by 3 bases and J by 8 bases. CDR1 is SGHTA and CDR2 is FQGNSA in the germline V gene. CDR3: CASSLNSGGAYEQFF. In DNA, the CDR3 is TGTGCCAGCAGCTTGAATAGCGGGGGGGCCTATGAGCAGTTCTTC.

The chain employs TRBV11-2 and TRBJ2-1; 12 nucleotides line up with TRBD2. There are 16 residues in the CDR3. V shed 5 bases, J shed 5 bases, and the junction held 7 bases outside the gene matches. CDR1 is SGHAT, CDR2 FQNNGV, per germline. CDR3 nucleotide sequence: TGTGCCAGCAGCCCCGCCCGGACTAGCGGGGACAATGAGCAGTTCTTC. Residues: CASSPARTSGDNEQFF.

V is TRBV9 and J is TRBJ2-2; D assignment may be TRBD1 or TRBD2 (6 bases each). The germline V and J ends were trimmed by 4 bases and 4 bases, with 17 bases remaining between them. Germline assignment: CDR1 SGDLS and CDR2 YYNGEE. The CDR3 has 16 amino acids. The CDR3 DNA sequence: TGTGCCAGCAGCCCTAGGGGGGTTTTGAGCACCGGGGAGCTGTTTTTT. It encodes CASSPRGVLSTGELFF.

This clonotype occurred a few times. This chain joins TRBV20-1 and TRBJ2-1; 7 nucleotides agree with TRBD2. Germline trimming cut 5 bases from V and 0 bases from J; bases unmatched to any gene: 7. This CDR3 is built from 15 residues. CDR1 and CDR2 from the germline V gene are DFQATT and SNEGSKA (reference sequence). CDR3 loop: CSAHKGGGSYNEQFF. CDR3 bases: TGCAGTGCTCACAAGGGCGGGGGCTCCTACAATGAGCAGTTCTTC.

This clonotype was seen more than once but under ten times. This chain uses TRBV6-5 with TRBJ2-1, with D tentatively TRBD1 (5 bases). Per the germline V gene, CDR1 is MNHEY and CDR2 is SVGAGI. This CDR3 contains 16 residues. Between the trimmed V and J ends, which lost 0 bases and 5 bases, there was a span of 14 bases. CDR3 loop: CASSYSAGVGDNEQFF. In DNA, the CDR3 is TGTGCCAGCAGTTACTCTGCTGGCGTAGGGGACAATGAGCAGTTCTTC.

This clonotype was observed a few times. This rearrangement joins TRBV12-3 or TRBV12-4 to TRBJ2-2, with 13 bases identical to TRBD2. There are 15 residues in the CDR3. Trimming removed 4 bases from V and 6 bases from J; junction bases left unmatched: 2. The CDR3 loop is CASSSGLAGSGELFF. CDR3 in DNA: TGTGCCAGCAGTTCGGGACTAGCGGGGTCCGGGGAGCTGTTTTTT.

A few counts support this clonotype. The junction departs from the called germline gene at one end, perhaps through a read error. The J gene is TRBJ2-2, the V gene TRBV5-1; TRBD1 aligns across 9 bases. This CDR3 is built from 16 residues. The V gene's germline CDR1 is SGHRS and CDR2 YFSETQ. The CDR3 here is CTSGQGTFMNTGELFF. In DNA, the CDR3 is TGTACCAGCGGACAGGGGACCTTTATGAACACCGGGGAGCTGTTTTTT.

This clonotype was observed a few times. The chain links TRBV9 to TRBJ1-5; D call uncertain. Trimming took 0 bases from V and 4 from J, leaving 5 bases between them. Germline lookup yields CDR1 SGDLS and CDR2 YYNGEE. This CDR3 contains 13 residues. The CDR3, as DNA: TGTGCCAGCAGCGTAGATCCAAATCAGCCCCAGCATTTT. Its translation is CASSVDPNQPQHF.

The chain joins TRBV14 to TRBJ2-7; TRBD2 aligns across 8 bases. Per germline, CDR1 SGHDN and CDR2 FVKESK. The length of the CDR3 is 15 residues. V dropped 0 bases and J dropped 6; count of bases not matched to a gene: 7. The CDR3 DNA sequence: TGTGCCAGCAGCCAAGAGAACGGGAGGGCCTCCGAGCAGTACTTC. Protein product: CASSQENGRASEQYF. The full variable domain, in which reference TRBV14 and TRBJ2-7 provide the parts outside the CDR3, is EAGVTQFPSHSVIEKGQTVTLRCDPISGHDNLYWYRRVMGKEIKFLLHFVKESKQDESGMPNNRFLAERTGGTYSTLKVQPAELEDSGVYFCASSQENGRASEQYFGPGTRLTVT.

The CDR3 DNA reads as TGCAGTCCGGGACTAGCGGGGGTCCACGAGCAGTACTTC. Protein: CSPGLAGVHEQYF. The J gene is TRBJ2-7, the V gene TRBV20-1; 14 nucleotides agree with TRBD2. V gave up 8 bases and J gave up 5 bases; unmatched junction bases: 5. CDR1 is DFQATT and CDR2 is SNEGSKA in the germline V gene (reference sequence). There are 13 residues in the CDR3.

The chain's CDR3 is CASSFPDRANIQYF. CDR3 bases: TGTGCCAGCAGTTTCCCCGACAGGGCGAACATTCAGTACTTC. This chain links TRBV28 with TRBJ2-4; TRBD1 agrees at 7 bases. Germline trimming cut 3 bases from V and 7 bases from J; bases unmatched to any gene: 6. Germline loops: CDR1 MDHEN, CDR2 SYDVKM. CDR3 length: 14 residues.

This clonotype was seen a handful of times. CDR3 nucleotide sequence: TGCAGCGTTGGGGAGCCTACTAACTATGGCTACACCTTC. Amino acids: CSVGEPTNYGYTF. The chain links TRBV29-1 to TRBJ1-2; D is unclear. The CDR3 contains 13 residues. V dropped 4 bases and J dropped 0 bases, with 9 bases sitting between them. Germline CDR1 SQVTM, CDR2 ANQGSEA.

The chain has TRBV20-1 and TRBJ2-5; D is uncertain. The germline V and J ends were trimmed by 2 bases and 5 bases, with 18 bases remaining between them. Germline assignment: CDR1 DFQATT and CDR2 SNEGSKA (reference sequence). The length of the CDR3 is 15 residues. As DNA, the CDR3 is TGCAGTGCTAGAACGGCGTTGGACCCTCTCGAGACCCAGTACTTC. Protein: CSARTALDPLETQYF.

J is TRBJ2-2 and V is TRBV7-9; 7 nucleotides agree with TRBD2. This CDR3 has 15 residues. Germline V gives CDR1 SEHNR, CDR2 FQNEAQ (reference sequence). V lost 4 bases and J lost 4; bases outside the gene matches: 6. This CDR3 is CASSSASGVTGELFF. In DNA form, the CDR3 reads TGTGCCAGCAGCTCCGCTAGCGGCGTCACCGGGGAGCTGTTTTTT.

J is TRBJ2-1 and V is TRBV21-1; the table's D gene call, TRBD2, was not cross checked with the DNA. TRBV21-1 is deemed a pseudogene. The CDR3 length is 22 residues. The CDR3 DNA sequence: TGTGCCAGCAGCAATTTCAACACTTCCTCCTCACTAGCGGAACGCTCCTACAATGAGCAGTTCTTC. Translated, it gives CASSNFNTSSSLAERSYNEQFF.

This clonotype turned up a few times. The chain uses TRBV5-1 and TRBJ2-1; 11 bases are a match to TRBD2. From germline, CDR1 is SGHRS and CDR2 YFSETQ. This CDR3 contains 15 residues. Unmatched junction bases numbered 9, after V lost 7 bases and J lost 6 bases. The DNA of the CDR3 is TGCGCCAGCCAAGCCGGGACTAGCGGTCTCAATGAGCAGTTCTTC. It is translated as CASQAGTSGLNEQFF.

V and J are TRBV4-1 and TRBJ2-6; D not certain. Looked up from germline, CDR1 is MGHRA and CDR2 is YSYEKL. This CDR3 has 15 residues. V was cut by 1 base and J by 13 bases, with 17 bases left in between. CDR3 sequence (DNA): TGCGCCAGCAGCCAAGTTCACGGCAACTACGGAGTCCTGACTTTC. Protein product: CASSQVHGNYGVLTF.

The chain has TRBV5-1 and TRBJ2-5; a possible D gene is TRBD1 (6 bases). The CDR3 is 15 amino acids. CDR1 SGHRS and CDR2 YFSETQ come from the germline V gene. V lost 2 bases, J lost 5 bases, and 16 bases lay in between. CDR3 in DNA: TGCGCCAGCAGCTTAATAACAGGGCGTCGGGAGACCCAGTACTTC. This encodes CASSLITGRRETQYF.

This clonotype was seen a handful of times. V gene TRBV7-8 combines with J gene TRBJ2-1; D uncertain. This CDR3 is built from 16 residues. V was clipped by 5 bases and J by 0 bases, with 14 bases between them. Germline lookup yields CDR1 SGHVS and CDR2 FQNEAQ. CDR3 nucleotides: TGTGCCAGCAGCAAGGCTAGGTTGAGCTCCTACAATGAGCAGTTCTTC. Protein product: CASSKARLSSYNEQFF. Supplemented by reference TRBV7-8 and TRBJ2-1, the full variable domain reads GAGVSQSPRYKVAKRGQDVALRCDPISGHVSLFWYQQALGQGPEFLTYFQNEAQLDKSGLPSDRFFAERPEGSVSTLKIQRTQQEDSAVYLCASSKARLSSYNEQFFGPGTRLTVL.